This is a list of T cell receptor beta chains from one sample in a study of blood T cells in healthy people across ages. Using its own MiXCR run on the 5' RACE reads, TCRdb lists one record per CDR3 protein. The sample lists roughly 700,000 distinct CDR3 sequences; 49% were seen once. Sequenced input: blood. Source of these receptors: a woman aged 55 to 70 in good health. The CDR3 runs from the conserved cysteine through the conserved F or W. The D gene is left open where the match is weak. Not all rows give a size; the values are once, few, many and, for expanded clones, a class.

size	V	D	J	CDR3	DNA
NA	TRBV20-1	NA	TRBJ2-5	CSTGLGGRETQYF	TGCAGTACCGGACTTGGGGGGAGAGAGACCCAGTACTTC
NA	TRBV20-1	TRBD2	TRBJ2-7	CSASTSWGTSGEQYF	TGCAGTGCATCCACATCGTGGGGGACTAGTGGGGAGCAGTACTTC
few	TRBV5-1	TRBD2	TRBJ2-1	CASSPLTSGIGHEQFF	TGCGCCAGCAGCCCCTTGACTAGCGGGATTGGGCATGAGCAGTTCTTC
NA	TRBV25-1	TRBD2	TRBJ2-2	CASSEMRGRATGNTGELFF	TGTGCCAGCAGTGAAATGCGCGGGAGGGCCACGGGCAACACCGGGGAGCTGTTTTTT
NA	TRBV5-1	NA	TRBJ2-3	CASSPRGDSTDTQYF	TGCGCCAGCAGTCCCAGGGGGGATAGCACAGATACGCAGTATTTT
NA	TRBV7-2	TRBD1	TRBJ1-2	CASSATGGKVGYTF	TGTGCCAGCAGCGCGACAGGGGGCAAAGTTGGCTACACCTTC
NA	TRBV6-1	NA	TRBJ2-5	CASSQLVEIQYF	TGTGCCAGCTCTCAGCTGGTAGAGATCCAGTACTTC
NA	TRBV20-1	NA	TRBJ1-1	CSASWHASAEAFF	TGCAGTGCTAGTTGGCATGCCAGTGCTGAAGCTTTCTTT
NA	TRBV7-2	TRBD1	TRBJ1-2	CASSLSWQGEYGYTF	TGTGCCAGCAGCTTAAGTTGGCAGGGGGAATATGGCTACACCTTC
NA	TRBV18	NA	TRBJ2-5	CASSPGQPYYNEQYF	TGTGCCAGCTCACCAGGACAACCGTACTACAATGAGCAGTACTTC
few	TRBV5-6	NA	TRBJ2-7	CASSFAAQGGNEQYF	TGTGCCAGCAGCTTCGCAGCCCAGGGGGGGAACGAGCAGTACTTC
NA	TRBV4-3	TRBD2	TRBJ2-3	CASSQKGGLAGTTDTQYF	TGCGCCAGCAGCCAAAAAGGTGGACTAGCGGGAACCACAGATACGCAGTATTTT
NA	TRBV10-3	NA	TRBJ2-5	CAISEREVAYNEQYF	TGTGCCATCAGTGAGCGTGAGGTAGCGTACAATGAGCAGTACTTC
NA	TRBV11-2	TRBD2	TRBJ2-1	CASSLGAGGWDNEQFF	TGTGCCAGCAGCCTAGGGGCGGGAGGATGGGACAATGAGCAGTTCTTC
NA	TRBV15	NA	TRBJ1-2	CTTSREPTANYGYTF	TGTACCACCAGCAGAGAGCCGACAGCTAACTATGGCTACACCTTC
NA	TRBV29-1	NA	TRBJ2-1	CSVEGSDLSLAYNEQFF	TGCAGCGTTGAAGGGAGCGACCTCAGTTTAGCCTACAATGAGCAGTTCTTC
NA	TRBV6-2/TRBV6-3	NA	TRBJ2-1	CASSYPSRQVTSSYNEQFF	TGTGCCAGCAGTTACCCGAGTCGACAGGTTACGAGCTCCTACAATGAGCAGTTCTTC
NA	TRBV4-2	NA	TRBJ2-6	CASSPAEESSGANVLTF	TGTGCCAGCAGCCCCGCCGAGGAGAGCTCTGGGGCCAACGTCCTGACTTTC
NA	TRBV20-1	TRBD1	TRBJ2-5	CSASPPGQGRETQYF	TGCAGTGCTAGCCCGCCGGGACAGGGTCGAGAGACCCAGTACTTC
NA	TRBV20-1	NA	TRBJ2-1	CSAIREHEQFF	TGCAGTGCTATCCGGGAGCATGAGCAGTTCTTC
few	TRBV7-2	TRBD2	TRBJ2-5	CASSAGLASGNEQYF	TGTGCCAGCAGCGCCGGACTAGCGAGTGGCAATGAGCAGTACTTC
NA	TRBV6-2/TRBV6-3	TRBD1	TRBJ2-7	CASSSAGTGEYEQYF	TGTGCCAGCAGCTCCGCCGGGACAGGGGAGTACGAGCAGTACTTC
few	TRBV6-2/TRBV6-3	NA	TRBJ1-2	CASSYYQEQGYTF	TGTGCCAGCAGTTACTACCAGGAACAAGGCTACACCTTC
NA	TRBV11-2	NA	TRBJ2-5	CASSDTRGSGTQYF	TGTGCCAGCAGCGACACCCGGGGTAGTGGGACCCAGTACTTC
many	TRBV29-1	NA	TRBJ2-5	CSSLTVQETQYF	TGCAGCTCGCTGACCGTTCAAGAGACCCAGTACTTC
NA	TRBV11-3	TRBD2	TRBJ2-7	CASSLGGSGGNEQYF	TGTGCCAGCAGCTTAGGGGGGAGCGGGGGCAATGAGCAGTACTTC
few	TRBV7-2	TRBD2	TRBJ2-1	CASSYAGTRGYNEQFF	TGTGCCAGCAGCTACGCCGGGACTAGAGGTTACAATGAGCAGTTCTTC
NA	TRBV6-2/TRBV6-3	NA	TRBJ1-4	CASSYPLEKGTKEKLFF	TGTGCCAGCAGTTACCCCCTCGAGAAAGGGACCAAAGAAAAACTGTTTTTT
once	TRBV29-1	TRBD1	TRBJ2-5	CSVEGATGTGRYNEQYF	TGCAGCGTTGAAGGGGCCACCGGGACAGGGAGATACAATGAGCAGTACTTC
once	TRBV7-3	TRBD2	TRBJ2-1	CASSFTRSSGRTYSYNEQFF	TGTGCCAGCAGCTTCACCAGATCTAGCGGGAGGACCTACTCCTACAATGAGCAGTTCTTC
few	TRBV10-3	TRBD2	TRBJ2-7	CAISSGTSGSYEQYF	TGTGCCATCAGTAGCGGGACTAGCGGATCCTACGAGCAGTACTTC
NA	TRBV7-9	NA	TRBJ2-5	CASSQHRRGRETQYF	TGTGCCAGCAGCCAACATCGACGGGGGAGAGAGACCCAGTACTTC
few	TRBV7-2	NA	TRBJ2-7	CASSFGGSRVEQYF	TGTGCCAGCAGCTTCGGAGGGAGTAGGGTCGAGCAGTACTTC
NA	TRBV2	TRBD1	TRBJ2-5	CASSEADRDQETQYF	TGTGCCAGCAGTGAAGCAGACAGGGACCAAGAGACCCAGTACTTC
once	TRBV7-2	TRBD1	TRBJ1-6	CASSCGTASPHHF	TGTGCCAGCAGCTGCGGGACAGCTTCACCCCACCACTTT
few	TRBV18	NA	TRBJ2-3	CASSPQQANQDTQYF	TGTGCCAGCTCACCCCAACAGGCTAATCAGGATACGCAGTATTTT
NA	TRBV4-3	NA	TRBJ1-2	CASSQDRLAAYGYTF	TGCGCCAGCAGCCAAGATAGGTTGGCAGCCTATGGCTACACCTTC
few	TRBV5-1	NA	TRBJ2-4	CASSLYGQAERDIQYF	TGCGCCAGCAGCTTGTACGGACAGGCGGAGCGGGACATTCAGTACTTC
NA	TRBV7-8	NA	TRBJ1-1	CASSFRVDTEAFF	TGTGCCAGCAGCTTCAGGGTGGATACTGAAGCTTTCTTT
once	TRBV20-1	NA	TRBJ2-3	CSVKAGRTDTQYF	TGCAGTGTGAAGGCGGGACGCACAGATACGCAGTATTTT
NA	TRBV12-3/TRBV12-4	NA	TRBJ2-5	CASSPQGSEETQYF	TGTGCCAGCAGTCCCCAAGGGTCTGAAGAGACCCAGTACTTC
NA	TRBV7-2	NA	TRBJ1-1	CASSLFDTEAFF	TGTGCCAGCAGCTTATTTGACACTGAAGCTTTCTTT
NA	TRBV12-3/TRBV12-4	TRBD2	TRBJ2-3	CASSFSSGKTTSTDTQYF	TGTGCCAGCTCTTTTTCTAGCGGAAAAACTACTAGCACAGATACGCAGTATTTT
NA	TRBV5-5	NA	TRBJ2-7	CASSLATGDYEQYF	TGTGCCAGCAGCTTGGCCACAGGAGATTACGAGCAGTACTTC
NA	TRBV20-1	NA	TRBJ2-1	CSAPALRVSANEQFF	TGCAGTGCCCCGGCTTTACGAGTAAGCGCCAATGAGCAGTTCTTC
NA	TRBV24-1	TRBD1	TRBJ2-1	CATSDLPGQGKMYNEQFF	TGTGCCACCAGTGATTTGCCCGGACAGGGAAAGATGTACAATGAGCAGTTCTTC